Given below is one T cell receptor beta chain in context. In the study's own analysis: Reference gene primer amplification yielded estimated nucleated cell counts. Using immunoSEQ multiplex PCR, the repertoire was profiled, and TCRdb retains in-frame clones only, with some absent. The V and J calls and clone size are taken from that table; D and trimming were inferred from the DNA. The sample includes about 310,000 clones, about 90% of them seen just once. The participants were between roughly 18 and 89 years old and came from some 23 US areas. Recovered Cohort 3 donors showed two negative PCRs, clearance, or symptom resolution. This sample is part of a study of blood T cell repertoires in COVID-19. The CDR3 runs to 17 residues. Deletions cut 0 bases from V and 0 bases from J, with 15 bases between. CDR1 is WSHSY and CDR2 is SAAADI in the germline V gene.

The gene calls are TRBV10-2 and TRBJ2-7, with D possibly TRBD1 on 5 matching bases. The origin of this receptor is a woman aged 25 to 39 who had recovered from COVID-19. The sequencing input was PBMCs or T cells enriched from blood (not recorded which). CDR3 sequence reads: CASSESGRRAHSYEQYF. The DNA for the CDR3 is TGCGCCAGCAGTGAGTCGGGGCGTAGGGCACACTCCTACGAGCAGTACTTC.